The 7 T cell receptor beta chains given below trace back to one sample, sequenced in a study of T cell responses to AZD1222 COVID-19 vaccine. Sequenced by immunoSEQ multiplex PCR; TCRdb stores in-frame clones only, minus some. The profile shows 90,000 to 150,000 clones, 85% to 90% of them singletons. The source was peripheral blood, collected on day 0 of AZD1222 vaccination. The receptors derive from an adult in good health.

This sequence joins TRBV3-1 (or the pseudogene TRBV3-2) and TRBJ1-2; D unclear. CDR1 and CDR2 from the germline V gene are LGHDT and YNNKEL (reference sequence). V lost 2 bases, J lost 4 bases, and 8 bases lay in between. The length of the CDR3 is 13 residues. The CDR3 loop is CASSQRDGYGYTF. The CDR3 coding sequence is TGTGCCAGCAGCCAAAGGGATGGCTATGGCTACACCTTC.

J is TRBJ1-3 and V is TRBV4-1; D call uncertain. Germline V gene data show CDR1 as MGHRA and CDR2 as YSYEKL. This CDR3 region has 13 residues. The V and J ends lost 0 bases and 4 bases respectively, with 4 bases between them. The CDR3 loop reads CASSQERGNTIYF. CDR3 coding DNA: TGCGCCAGCAGCCAAGAACGAGGAAACACCATATATTTT.

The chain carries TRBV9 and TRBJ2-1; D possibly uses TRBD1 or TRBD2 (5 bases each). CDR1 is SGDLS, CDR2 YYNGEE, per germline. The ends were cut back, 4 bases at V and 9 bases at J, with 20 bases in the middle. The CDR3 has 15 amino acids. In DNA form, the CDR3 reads TGTGCCAGCAGCCCCCGACAGCCCCTTGGGGGTGAGCAGTTCTTC. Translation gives CASSPRQPLGGEQFF.

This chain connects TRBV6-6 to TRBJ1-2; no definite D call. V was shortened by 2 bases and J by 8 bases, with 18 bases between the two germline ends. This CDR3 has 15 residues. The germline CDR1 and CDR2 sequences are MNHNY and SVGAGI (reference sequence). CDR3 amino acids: CASSYAQGSSSGYTF. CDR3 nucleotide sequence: TGTGCCAGCAGTTACGCCCAAGGCAGCTCTTCCGGCTACACCTTC.

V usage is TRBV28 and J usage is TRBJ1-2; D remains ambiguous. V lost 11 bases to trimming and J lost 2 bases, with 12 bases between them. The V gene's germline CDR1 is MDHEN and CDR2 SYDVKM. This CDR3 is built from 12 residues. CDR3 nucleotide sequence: TGTGCCCTCGGGCATTCAAACTATGGCTACACCTTC. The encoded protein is CALGHSNYGYTF.

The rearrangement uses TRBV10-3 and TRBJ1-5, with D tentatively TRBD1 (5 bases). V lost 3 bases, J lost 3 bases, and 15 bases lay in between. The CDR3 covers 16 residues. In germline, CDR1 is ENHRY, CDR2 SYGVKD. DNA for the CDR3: TGTGCCATCAGTGATACTAGGGGACGAAACAATCAGCCCCAGCATTTT. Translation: CAISDTRGRNNQPQHF.

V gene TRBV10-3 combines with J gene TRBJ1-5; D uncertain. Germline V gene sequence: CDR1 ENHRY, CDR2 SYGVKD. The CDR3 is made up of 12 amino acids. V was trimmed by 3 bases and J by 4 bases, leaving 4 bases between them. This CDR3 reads CAISDQNQPQHF. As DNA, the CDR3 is TGTGCCATCAGTGACCAGAATCAGCCCCAGCATTTT.